A selection of T cell receptor beta chains follows, all from one sample in a study of vaccination and CD4 T cells after COVID-19. TCRdb recomputed calls from the PCR reads with MiXCR, one row per CDR3 protein. The sample records 9,100 or so distinct CDR3 sequences, roughly 23% being singletons. These receptors have no identified antigens. The sample comprised cultured CD4+ T cells from blood. All receptors derive from a human donor with COVID-19. Both conserved end residues are part of each CDR3. The D gene is left open where the match is weak. Clone size appears in some rows only: once, few, many, or a class for an expanded clone.

clone_size	v_call	d_call	j_call	cdr3_nt	cdr3_aa
NA	TRBV12-3/TRBV12-4	NA	TRBJ2-5	TGTGCCAGCAGTTTGGGACGGAGGGGTGGGACCCAGTACTTC	CASSLGRRGGTQYF
NA	TRBV30	TRBD1	TRBJ1-1	TGTGCCTGGGACTATCAGGGGGGTAACGCTGAAGCTTTCTTT	CAWDYQGGNAEAFF
once	TRBV14	NA	TRBJ2-7	TGTGCCAGCAGCCAGAGTAGGTACGAGCAGTACTTC	CASSQSRYEQYF
few	TRBV11-2	TRBD2	TRBJ2-3	TGTGCCAGCAGCTTGTGGACTAGCGGGAAAAGTACAGATACGCAGTATTTT	CASSLWTSGKSTDTQYF
NA	TRBV10-3	NA	TRBJ2-7	TGTGCCACCAAGTGGCAGGTCTCCTACGAGCAGTACTTC	CATKWQVSYEQYF
few	TRBV28	NA	TRBJ1-5	TGTGCCAGCAGTTTACAGAGAAATAGCAATCAGCCCCAGCATTTT	CASSLQRNSNQPQHF
NA	TRBV28	NA	TRBJ2-3	TGTTCCGCGGCTGACCTCACAGATACGCAGTATTTT	CSAADLTDTQYF
NA	TRBV19	NA	TRBJ1-1	TGTGCCAGTAGTATGCCGGGACAACGGGTGAACACTGAAGCTTTCTTT	CASSMPGQRVNTEAFF
medium-sized	TRBV25-1	NA	TRBJ1-2	TGTGCCAGCAGTGATCCCGCCGCTAAGATGAGTGGCTACACCTTC	CASSDPAAKMSGYTF
NA	TRBV5-1	TRBD1	TRBJ2-3	TGCGCCAGCAGCTGGGGACAGGCTAGCACAGATACGCAGTATTTT	CASSWGQASTDTQYF
NA	TRBV2	TRBD2	TRBJ2-7	TGTGCCAGCAGTGGAGGGACTAGCGGGGGCCCCGGGCAGTACTTC	CASSGGTSGGPGQYF
NA	TRBV19	NA	TRBJ2-1	TGTGCCAGTAGTATGGCCAATGAGCAGTTCTTC	CASSMANEQFF
few	TRBV7-9	TRBD1	TRBJ2-2	TGTGCCAGCAGCTTAGCCGGGACAGGGCACACCGGGGAGCTGTTTTTT	CASSLAGTGHTGELFF
NA	TRBV12-3/TRBV12-4	NA	TRBJ2-7	TGTGCCAGCAGTTTGGGGAACGAGCAGTACTTC	CASSLGNEQYF
NA	TRBV9	NA	TRBJ2-2	TGTGCCAGCAGCGTAGACTGGTTCCTCACCGGGGAGCTGTTTTTT	CASSVDWFLTGELFF
few	TRBV19	NA	TRBJ2-2	TGTGCCAGTAGTCCGCCGGGCACGAACACCGGGGAGCTGTTTTTT	CASSPPGTNTGELFF
NA	TRBV2	TRBD2	TRBJ2-7	TGTGCCAGCACGGGGGATAGCGGGGTTGCCTACGAGCAGTACTTC	CASTGDSGVAYEQYF
NA	TRBV6-2/TRBV6-3	TRBD1	TRBJ2-7	TGTGCCAGCAGTCAGACAGGGGGTCTTTACGAGCAGTACTTC	CASSQTGGLYEQYF
NA	TRBV6-2/TRBV6-3	NA	TRBJ1-5	TGTGCCAGCAGTTATCCCGGGAGCCAGGATCAGCCCCAGCATTTT	CASSYPGSQDQPQHF
medium-sized	TRBV20-1	TRBD1	TRBJ1-5	TGCAGTGCTGGGGCGTCAGGGGGAAGCAATCAGCCCCAGCATTTT	CSAGASGGSNQPQHF
NA	TRBV19	NA	TRBJ1-1	TGTGCCAGTAGGGAACGGCCCACTGAAGCTTTCTTT	CASRERPTEAFF
NA	TRBV24-1	NA	TRBJ2-1	TGTGCCACCAGCATAGGGGGCAATGAGCAGTTCTTC	CATSIGGNEQFF
medium-sized	TRBV15	NA	TRBJ1-3	TGTGCCACCAGCAGAGCTGGGCCTGGAAACACCATATATTTT	CATSRAGPGNTIYF
few	TRBV2	TRBD1	TRBJ2-1	TGTGCCGGAAAATCCCGTCGACAGGGGAATGAGCAGTTCTTC	CAGKSRRQGNEQFF
medium-sized	TRBV2	NA	TRBJ1-5	TGTGCCAGCAGTGTTGACGGTTATAGCAATCAGCCCCAGCATTTT	CASSVDGYSNQPQHF
NA	TRBV4-1	TRBD1	TRBJ2-7	TGCGCCAGCAGCCAAGTCGTCCCGGGACAGGGGGCGTTTAGGGGTTACGAGCAGTACTTC	CASSQVVPGQGAFRGYEQYF
NA	TRBV12-3/TRBV12-4	NA	TRBJ1-6	TGTGCCAGCAGCCACAATGGGGCCCTCCACTTT	CASSHNGALHF
few	TRBV19	TRBD2	TRBJ2-1	TGTGCCAGTAGCCCACTTTCGGCTAGCGGGGGGGGTGAGCAGTTCTTC	CASSPLSASGGGEQFF
few	TRBV12-3/TRBV12-4	TRBD1	TRBJ1-5	TGTGCCAGCAGTTTGGGACAGGGGTTTAGCAATCAGCCCCAGCATTTT	CASSLGQGFSNQPQHF
NA	TRBV6-2/TRBV6-3	NA	TRBJ1-5	TGTGCCAGCAGTTACCCGACACTTGGGACGGCGCTTCAGCCCCAGCATTTT	CASSYPTLGTALQPQHF
NA	TRBV6-4	TRBD1	TRBJ2-3	TGTGCCAGCACAAAGAGATTAAGGGACAGGGGTAAGGGGGCAGATACGCAGTATTTT	CASTKRLRDRGKGADTQYF